This T cell receptor (beta chain) is from a study of long-term antiretroviral therapy in people with HIV. Sequencing used immunoSEQ v3.0 at survey level. TCRdb keeps only in-frame clones here, not all; method: immunoSEQ multiplex PCR. The sample lists 30,000 to 40,000 clones, around 86% occurring once. Study-level points and caveats: HIV repertoires covered narrower CDR3 length ranges than controls did. ART adherence, viral resistance and therapy changes went undocumented.

V lost 3 bases and J lost 2, with 8 bases in between. The CDR3 runs to 13 residues. The V gene's germline CDR1 is MDHEN and CDR2 SYDVKM. About this clone: The target antigen is unknown.

Every specimen held between about 0.9-10 million cryopreserved PBMC. These were thawed and washed before DNA extraction. V and J are TRBV28 and TRBJ2-7; tentatively, D is TRBD1 or TRBD2 (5 bases each). This TCR derives from a man aged 18 to 30 with HIV. The sample was unsorted PBMCs, taken 1 year after starting antiretroviral therapy. CDR3 protein: CASSLGVAYEQYF. CDR3 DNA sequence: TGTGCCAGCAGTTTGGGGGTGGCCTACGAGCAGTACTTC.